These 5 T cell receptor beta chains were all obtained from the same sample, sequenced in a study of glioma-infiltrating T cells after dendritic cell vaccination. Time point of the sample: after dendritic cell vaccination, including at tumor progression/relapse. Assay used: immunoSEQ multiplex PCR; TCRdb lists only in-frame clones, some missing. This table has roughly 88,000 clones, roughly 77% appearing once. The sequencing used blood, collected after dendritic cell vaccination. All receptors come from a human donor with glioblastoma.

This sequence joins TRBV5-6 and TRBJ2-5; D may be TRBD1 (5 bases). This CDR3 comprises 15 residues. Trimming removed 3 bases from V and 1 base from J, with 13 bases in between. Germline assignment: CDR1 SGHDT and CDR2 YYEEEE. The CDR3 protein is CASSWVRQRQETQYF. The CDR3 DNA is TGTGCCAGCAGCTGGGTCAGACAGCGCCAAGAGACCCAGTACTTC.

The DNA for the CDR3 is TGTGCCAGCAGCTTAGCAAGCACAGATACGCAGTATTTT. It yields the protein CASSLASTDTQYF. The chain carries TRBV13 and TRBJ2-3, with unresolved D. V was pared by 1 base and J by 0 bases, with 2 bases between. CDR3 length: 13 amino acids. Looked up from germline, CDR1 is PRHDT and CDR2 is FYEKMQ (reference sequence).

This clone was observed a handful of times. V is TRBV7-3 and J is TRBJ2-1, with 8 bases fitting TRBD1. Germline V lookup: CDR1 SGHTA, CDR2 FQGTGA. Losses at the gene ends were 4 bases for V and 8 bases for J; bases not matched to a gene: 7. The CDR3 has 14 residues. As DNA, the CDR3 is TGTGCCAGCAGCTCTGGACAGGGTGTGCATGAGCAGTTCTTC. Its translation is CASSSGQGVHEQFF.

The chain links TRBV15 to TRBJ2-7; D gene unclear. Trimming removed 2 bases at V and 4 bases at J, with 15 bases between. The CDR3 spans 15 residues. Germline-derived CDR1 and CDR2 are LNHNV and YYDKDF (reference sequence). The CDR3, as DNA: TGTGCCACCAGCAGAAACAGATTCTCCCGGTACGAGCAGTACTTC. Protein sequence: CATSRNRFSRYEQYF. Looking up the rest from reference TRBV15 and TRBJ2-7 gives the full variable domain: DAMVIQNPRYQVTQFGKPVTLSCSQTLNHNVMYWYQQKSSQAPKLLFHYYDKDFNNEADTPDNFQSRRPNTSFCFLDIRSPGLGDTAMYLCATSRNRFSRYEQYFGPGTRLTVT.

V is TRBV10-1 and J is TRBJ1-1, with a weak D call TRBD1 (5 bases). The CDR3 totals 15 residues. Germline CDR1 reads WNHNN; CDR2 reads SYGVQD (reference sequence). The V and J ends lost 3 bases and 0 bases respectively, with 11 bases between them. CDR3 bases: TGCGCCAGCAGTGATTCTTTACAGGTGAACACTGAAGCTTTCTTT. It specifies CASSDSLQVNTEAFF.